What follows describes a single TCR beta chain. Antigen unknown. The identical CDR3 is also encoded by other nucleotide sequences in the sample. CD45RO/CCR7/CD25/CD127/CD95/CD27 sorting isolated CD4+ naive, central memory, regulatory and stem cell-like memory cells. V dropped 0 bases and J dropped 4; count of bases not matched to a gene: 2. The length of the CDR3 is 13 residues. CDR1 GTSNPN and CDR2 SVGIG come from the germline V gene (reference sequence). This sample stems from a study of beta chain features in type 1 diabetes. Study-level points and caveats: Moderate yet significant TCRB CDR3 shortening was seen in Type 1 diabetes patients in all four CD4+ subsets.

The whole isolated RNA underwent reverse transcription, so sequencing captured expressed TCRB transcripts. Some clones are missing from TCRdb's copy, which holds only in-frame ones; the method was immunoSEQ multiplex PCR. The sample contains about 350,000 clones, around 20% of which appear only once. The sequencing input was naive CD4+ T cells from blood. This TCR derives from a woman between 18 and 29 years old in good health. V is TRBV30 and J is TRBJ1-1; TRBD1 agrees at 7 bases. Here the CDR3 reads CAWSVGGATEAFF. Written as DNA, the CDR3 is TGTGCCTGGAGTGTAGGGGGCGCCACTGAAGCTTTCTTT.